A single sample is the source of the 30 T cell receptor beta chains below, sequenced in a study of blood T cells in healthy people across ages. A sample-barcoded 5' primer and a J-beta primer mix were used in a second PCR of about 6 to 11 cycles. MiXCR was run by TCRdb on the 5' RACE reads, yielding one entry per CDR3 protein. The sample yields 1,800,000 or so distinct CDR3 sequences, around 40% seen once. Sequencing was done on a sample of blood. The receptor set was obtained from a human donor in good health.

J is TRBJ1-2 and V is TRBV9; 10 nucleotides line up with TRBD1. V was clipped by 5 bases and J by 0 bases; unmatched bases: 1. The CDR3 totals 14 residues. Looked up from germline, CDR1 is SGDLS and CDR2 is YYNGEE. The CDR3 protein is CASSGTGANYGYTF. The CDR3 DNA sequence: TGTGCCAGCAGTGGGACAGGGGCTAACTATGGCTACACCTTC.

The chain joins TRBV10-3 to TRBJ2-7, with D perhaps matching TRBD2 (5 bases). This CDR3 has 15 amino acids. Germline CDR1 ENHRY, CDR2 SYGVKD. V lost 6 bases and J lost 0, with 15 bases in between. CDR3 bases: TGTGCCATCAGCGCGTCCGTCCTAGCCTCCTACGAGCAGTACTTC. Translated, it gives CAISASVLASYEQYF.

CDR3 amino acids: CSARPSEGRGFRQPQHF. CDR3 in DNA: TGCAGTGCTAGACCATCGGAGGGCAGGGGGTTTCGACAGCCCCAGCATTTT. The V gene is TRBV20-1, the J gene TRBJ1-5; 7 bases fit TRBD1. CDR3 length: 17 residues. In germline, CDR1 is DFQATT, CDR2 SNEGSKA (reference sequence). Trimming took 2 bases from V and 7 from J; bases not matched to a gene: 17.

The gene calls are TRBV4-3 and TRBJ1-3, with D uncertain. The germline gives CDR1 LGHNA, CDR2 YSLEER. This CDR3 has 15 residues. V gave up 3 bases and J gave up 2 bases, with 11 bases separating them. The CDR3 loop is CASSHLIRPGNTIYF. Written as DNA, the CDR3 is TGCGCCAGCAGCCACTTAATAAGGCCTGGAAACACCATATATTTT.

The chain combines TRBV6-5 with TRBJ1-2; TRBD1 might be the D (6 bases). The CDR3 loop spans 15 amino acids. Germline CDR1 reads MNHEY; CDR2 reads SVGAGI. V was cut by 0 bases and J by 2 bases, with 10 bases left in between. The CDR3 DNA sequence: TGTGCCAGCAGTTACTCGACAGGAGACAACTATGGCTACACCTTC. Protein sequence: CASSYSTGDNYGYTF.

J is TRBJ1-2 and V is TRBV2; D ambiguous. The CDR3 has 14 residues. The germline CDR1 and CDR2 sequences are SNHLY and FYNNEI. Trimming cost V 7 bases and J 0 bases, with 12 bases left between them. The chain's CDR3 is CASIELGANYGYTF. Written as DNA, the CDR3 is TGTGCCAGCATTGAGCTGGGAGCTAACTATGGCTACACCTTC.

The table lists this clonotype with a few counts. The V call is TRBV9, the J call TRBJ2-1; D is unresolved. V lost 0 bases to trimming and J lost 4 bases, with 11 bases between them. Germline-derived CDR1 and CDR2 are SGDLS and YYNGEE. This CDR3 contains 15 residues. CDR3 sequence: CASSVATGRYNEQFF. CDR3 bases: TGTGCCAGCAGCGTAGCAACGGGTCGTTACAATGAGCAGTTCTTC.

Turning to this clonotype: Germline and junction disagree at one end, which may indicate a read error. J is TRBJ2-5 and V is TRBV7-2; D remains unclear. This CDR3 comprises 14 residues. Germline CDR1 and CDR2: SGHTA and FQGNSA. This CDR3 reads CASSLQAEQETRYF. CDR3 DNA sequence: TGTGCCAGCAGCTTACAGGCAGAACAAGAGACCCGGTACTTC.

As to this clonotype: At one end the junction does not follow the germline gene, possibly because of a read error. The chain links TRBV7-2 to TRBJ1-6, with unresolved D. The CDR3 consists of 13 residues. The germline V gene has CDR1 SGHTA and CDR2 FQGNSA. CDR3 residues: CASSSTLNSPLHF. Written as DNA, the CDR3 is TGCGCCAGCAGCTCGACACTGAATTCACCCCTCCACTTT.

Here the CDR3 reads CASSLVAGWRTDTQYF. CDR3 DNA sequence: TGTGCCAGCAGCTTAGTGGCCGGGTGGAGGACAGATACGCAGTATTTT. The chain links TRBV7-2 to TRBJ2-3, with TRBD2 as a possible D gene (5 bases). In germline, CDR1 is SGHTA, CDR2 FQGNSA. CDR3 length: 16 amino acids. V was pared by 1 base and J by 3 bases, with 14 bases between.

The genes are TRBV12-3 or TRBV12-4 and TRBJ1-1; D might be TRBD1 (5 bases). CDR3 length equals 14 residues. Trimming removed 5 bases at V and 3 bases at J, with 13 bases between. The CDR3 sequence: CASSPGRRDTEAFF. The CDR3 bases are TGTGCCAGCAGTCCGGGACGCCGGGACACTGAAGCTTTCTTT.

The rearrangement uses TRBV7-9 and TRBJ2-1; D remains ambiguous. The V end lost 0 bases, the J end lost 4 bases, and 10 bases lay between the germline ends. Germline V gives CDR1 SEHNR, CDR2 FQNEAQ (reference sequence). This CDR3 spans 15 amino acids. The CDR3 is CASSLADSIYNEQFF. The CDR3 DNA sequence: TGTGCCAGCAGCTTAGCGGATAGTATATACAATGAGCAGTTCTTC.

The chain uses TRBV7-9 and TRBJ1-2; perhaps TRBD1 as D (5 bases). Germline V CDR1 and CDR2: SEHNR, FQNEAQ (reference sequence). Trimming cost V 1 base and J 8 bases, with 8 bases left between them. The CDR3 length is 12 residues. For the CDR3, the DNA is TGTGCCAGCAGCTTAGGGGACGGCGGCTACACCTTC. Amino acids: CASSLGDGGYTF.

The genes are TRBV7-9 and TRBJ2-1; 10 bases map to TRBD2. This CDR3 region has 13 residues. V gave up 4 bases and J gave up 15 bases; unmatched junction bases: 9. Germline V CDR1 and CDR2: SEHNR, FQNEAQ (reference sequence). This CDR3 reads CASSSTSGAVAFF. In nucleotides, the CDR3 is TGTGCCAGCAGCTCAACTAGCGGGGCTGTAGCGTTCTTC.

The chain employs TRBV24-1 and TRBJ2-1; D not resolved. Trimming left V 8 bases short and J 6 bases short, with 10 bases between. Germline V gene sequence: CDR1 KGHDR, CDR2 SFDVKD. The length of the CDR3 is 12 residues. The CDR3 coding sequence is TGTGCCACCATGTTGGCTGCCAATGAGCAGTTCTTC. Protein sequence: CATMLAANEQFF.

The chain employs TRBV12-3 or TRBV12-4 and TRBJ1-2; TRBD1 aligns across 9 bases. CDR3 length: 19 residues. V was clipped by 3 bases and J by 6 bases; unmatched bases: 20. The CDR3 here is CASSFRILPTGGGGNGYTF. The CDR3 DNA reads TGTGCCAGCAGTTTCCGGATTCTGCCGACAGGGGGTGGTGGAAATGGCTACACCTTC.

This clonotype was seen a few times. V is TRBV7-8 and J is TRBJ2-7; the D is unclear. The CDR3 runs to 15 residues. Germline V gene lookup returns CDR1 SGHVS and CDR2 FQNEAQ. V dropped 2 bases and J dropped 3 bases, with 14 bases sitting between them. CDR3 sequence: CASSLSVSIGYEQYF. The CDR3 DNA reads as TGTGCCAGCAGCTTAAGTGTCTCGATCGGCTACGAGCAGTACTTC.

The V and J genes are TRBV11-2 and TRBJ2-7, with 8 bases lining up with TRBD1. CDR3 length equals 14 residues. V shed 5 bases and J 3 bases; nucleotides not matched to a gene: 6. Germline assignment: CDR1 SGHAT and CDR2 FQNNGV. CDR3 DNA sequence: TGTGCCAGCAGCGTGCAGGGGGCGGGCTACGAGCAGTACTTC. Translation: CASSVQGAGYEQYF.

This clonotype was detected only a few times. The chain couples TRBV6-5 to TRBJ1-2, with a possible D match to TRBD1 (5 bases). The CDR3 totals 13 residues. Trimming took 7 bases from V and 7 from J, leaving 16 bases between them. From germline, CDR1 is MNHEY and CDR2 SVGAGI. The CDR3: CASTTGLRIGYTF. For the CDR3, the DNA is TGTGCCAGCACCACAGGTTTGCGTATTGGCTACACCTTC.

This clonotype was observed a few times. CDR3 nucleotides: TGTGCCAGCAGTGAAGTACCCTTTGTGCCCTCTGCAACTAATGAAAAACTGTTTTTT. Amino acid sequence: CASSEVPFVPSATNEKLFF. This chain links TRBV2 with TRBJ1-4, with unresolved D. V was cut by 1 base and J by 0 bases, with 18 bases left in between. CDR1 and CDR2 from the germline V gene are SNHLY and FYNNEI. This CDR3 has 19 amino acids.

The sample holds a few counts of this clonotype. This chain's CDR3 is CASSFDRGGYTF. For the CDR3, the DNA is TGCGCCAGCAGCTTCGACAGAGGCGGCTACACCTTC. The chain carries TRBV5-1 and TRBJ1-2, with D possibly TRBD1 on 5 matching bases. V shed 2 bases and J shed 8 bases, with 10 bases lying between them. The CDR3 is 12 residues long. CDR1 and CDR2 from the germline V gene are SGHRS and YFSETQ. Filled out from reference TRBV5-1 and TRBJ1-2, the complete variable domain reads KAGVTQTPRYLIKTRGQQVTLSCSPISGHRSVSWYQQTPGQGLQFLFEYFSETQRNKGNFPGRFSGRQFSNSRSEMNVSTLELGDSALYLCASSFDRGGYTFGSGTRLTVV.

This clonotype was seen a few times. This sequence joins TRBV5-5 and TRBJ1-5; D might be TRBD1 (6 bases). The CDR3 is 15 residues long. The V end was cut by 3 bases, the J end by 6 bases, with 16 bases between. The germline V gene encodes CDR1 SGHKS and CDR2 YYEKEE (reference sequence). DNA of the CDR3: TGTGCCAGCAGCTCAGGTCCGGTAGGGGGTCAGCCCCAGCATTTT. Its protein product is CASSSGPVGGQPQHF.

This clonotype has just a few counts. The gene calls are TRBV4-2 and TRBJ2-4, with D possibly TRBD2 on 5 matching bases. This CDR3 spans 17 amino acids. V dropped 0 bases and J dropped 0 bases, with 12 bases sitting between them. Germline CDR1 is LGHNA and CDR2 is YNFKEQ. CDR3 sequence: CASSQDSDFLAKNIQYF. CDR3 DNA: TGTGCCAGCAGCCAAGACTCGGACTTCCTAGCCAAAAACATTCAGTACTTC.

This clonotype was counted a few times. The chain couples TRBV6-1 to TRBJ2-6, with TRBD2 identical over 8 bases. Germline V CDR1 and CDR2: MNHNS, SASEGT. V lost 8 bases and J lost 4; bases outside the gene matches: 7. The CDR3 sequence is 15 residues long. The CDR3 DNA sequence: TGTGCCAGCCGGGGACTAGGTACCGGGGCCAACGTCCTGACTTTC. Translated, it gives CASRGLGTGANVLTF.

This clonotype was picked up many times. The V and J genes are TRBV20-1 and TRBJ2-4; TRBD2 aligns across 11 bases. The V segment lost 1 base and the J segment 13 bases; nucleotides outside the gene matches: 15. This CDR3 spans 16 amino acids. Germline CDR1 is DFQATT and CDR2 is SNEGSKA (reference sequence). The DNA for the CDR3 is TGCAGTGCTAGAGCCCCAGCTACTAGCGGGGGAGGGGAGCAGTACTTC. Translating gives CSARAPATSGGGEQYF.

This clonotype was picked up a small number of times. V is TRBV6-1 and J is TRBJ2-7; unclear D gene. CDR3 length: 15 amino acids. V gave up 0 bases and J gave up 0 bases, with 9 bases separating them. Germline V gives CDR1 MNHNS, CDR2 SASEGT. The CDR3 region is CASSEAMGISYEQYF. CDR3 bases: TGTGCCAGCAGTGAAGCCATGGGGATCTCCTACGAGCAGTACTTC.

The chain recombines TRBV7-2 with TRBJ2-5; 11 positions match TRBD2. V dropped 7 bases and J dropped 4; count of bases not matched to a gene: 5. The CDR3 sequence is 14 residues long. Looked up from germline, CDR1 is SGHTA and CDR2 is FQGNSA. The CDR3 DNA reads TGTGCCAGCACCCTAGGACTAGCGGGAGAGACCCAGTACTTC. It codes for CASTLGLAGETQYF.

The genes are TRBV11-3 and TRBJ1-1; D remains unclear. The ends were cut back, 4 bases at V and 8 bases at J, with 17 bases in the middle. The CDR3 sequence is 14 residues long. CDR1 and CDR2 from the germline V gene are SGHNT and YENEEA. The CDR3 nucleotides are TGTGCCAGCAGCTCCCGGGATCTCGGCTCCGAAGCTTTCTTT. Its translation is CASSSRDLGSEAFF.

In this sample, this clonotype turned up a few times. The CDR3 is CASSWPREGDGYTF. DNA for the CDR3: TGTGCCAGCAGCTGGCCCAGGGAGGGGGATGGCTACACCTTC. The rearrangement joins TRBV7-2 to TRBJ1-2; TRBD1 is a possible D gene (6 bases). V lost 4 bases, J lost 6 bases, and 15 bases lay in between. The CDR3 covers 14 residues. Germline lookup yields CDR1 SGHTA and CDR2 FQGNSA.

This clonotype was found a few times. The chain carries TRBV29-1 and TRBJ1-5; D is uncertain. CDR3 length: 14 amino acids. Per germline, CDR1 SQVTM and CDR2 ANQGSEA. V dropped 7 bases and J dropped 3 bases, with 16 bases sitting between them. The CDR3 sequence is CSAVDRASNQPQHF. DNA for the CDR3: TGCAGCGCCGTGGACCGAGCCTCCAATCAGCCCCAGCATTTT.